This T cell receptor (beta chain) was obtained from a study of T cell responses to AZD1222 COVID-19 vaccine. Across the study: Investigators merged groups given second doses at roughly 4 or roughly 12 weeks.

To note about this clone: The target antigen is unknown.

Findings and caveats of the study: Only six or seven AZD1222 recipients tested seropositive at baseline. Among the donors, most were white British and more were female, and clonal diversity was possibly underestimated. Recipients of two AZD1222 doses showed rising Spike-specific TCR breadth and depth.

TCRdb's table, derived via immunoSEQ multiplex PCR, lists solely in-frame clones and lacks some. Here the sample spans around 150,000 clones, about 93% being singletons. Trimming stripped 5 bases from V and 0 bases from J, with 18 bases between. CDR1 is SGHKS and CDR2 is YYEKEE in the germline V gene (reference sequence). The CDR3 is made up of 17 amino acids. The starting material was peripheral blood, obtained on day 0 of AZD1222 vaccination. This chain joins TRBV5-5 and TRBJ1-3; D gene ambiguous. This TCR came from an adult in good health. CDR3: CASSFDTFINSGNTIYF. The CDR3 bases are TGTGCCAGCAGTTTTGATACATTCATCAACTCTGGAAACACCATATATTTT.